These 23 T cell receptor beta chains came from one sample sequenced in a study of blood T cell repertoires in COVID-19. Profiled with immunoSEQ multiplex PCR; TCRdb holds only in-frame clones, not every one. This sample yields about 210,000 clones, of which around 84% are seen a single time; 8% to 11% belongs to the top ten. Sequenced: peripheral blood. The receptors come from a woman older than 75 with COVID-19, enrolled during active disease.

This clone was counted a few times. This chain connects TRBV28 to TRBJ1-1; D gene ambiguous. The CDR3 is 13 amino acids. Germline V CDR1 and CDR2: MDHEN, SYDVKM. The V end was cut by 7 bases, the J end by 3 bases, with 12 bases between. CDR3 nucleotides: TGTGCCAGCACCAATAGTCGGGACACTGAAGCTTTCTTT. Amino acid sequence: CASTNSRDTEAFF.

V usage is TRBV14 and J usage is TRBJ1-6, with 11 bases that match TRBD1. The CDR3 has 16 residues. Trimming cost V 3 bases and J 9 bases; bases outside gene matches: 7. Germline CDR1 and CDR2: SGHDN and FVKESK. In nucleotides, the CDR3 is TGTGCCAGCAGCCAGAGAGGACAGGGGGCGAGTTCACCCCTCCACTTT. As protein: CASSQRGQGASSPLHF.

The genes are TRBV5-4 and TRBJ2-2, with a tentative D call TRBD2 (5 bases). Per the germline V gene, CDR1 is SGHNT and CDR2 is YYREEE (reference sequence). The CDR3 has 15 amino acids. V was cut by 0 bases and J by 5 bases, with 11 bases left in between. The CDR3 region is CASSLARAGTGELFF. The CDR3 DNA sequence: TGTGCCAGCAGCTTGGCCCGGGCGGGTACCGGGGAGCTGTTTTTT.

V and J are TRBV21-1 and TRBJ2-7; no DNA check was done on the table's D call, TRBD2. TRBV21-1 is a listed pseudogene. This CDR3 has 16 residues. The CDR3 DNA reads as TGTGCCAGCAGCCCCCCCGGGTCAATCCTCCCCTACGAGCAGTACGTC. Protein product: CASSPPGSILPYEQYV.

This clone was seen just once. This chain links TRBV2 with TRBJ2-3; 7 bases match TRBD2. The germline CDR1 and CDR2 sequences are SNHLY and FYNNEI. V trimming: 5 bases; J trimming: 6 bases; junction bases outside the gene matches: 14. The CDR3 sequence is 16 residues long. CDR3 DNA: TGTGCCAGCAGTCCCCTCGCAGGGTGGGGGGGGGATACGCAGTATTTT. This gives the protein CASSPLAGWGGDTQYF.

This clone has only one observation. The V call is TRBV5-1, the J call TRBJ2-3; TRBD1 is a possible D gene (6 bases). CDR3 length equals 15 residues. The germline V gene encodes CDR1 SGHRS and CDR2 YFSETQ. Trimming took 4 bases from V and 0 from J, leaving 12 bases between them. The CDR3 loop is CASSTRTASTDTQYF. The CDR3 bases are TGCGCCAGCAGCACAAGGACAGCTAGCACAGATACGCAGTATTTT.

The chain employs TRBV30 and TRBJ1-2, with TRBD1 matching 7 bases. CDR1 is GTSNPN, CDR2 SVGIG, per germline (reference sequence). The CDR3 is made up of 17 amino acids. The trim removed 4 bases at V and 2 bases at J, leaving 16 bases unmatched. The CDR3 loop is CAWNGPRCRQGNYGYTF. The CDR3 bases are TGTGCCTGGAACGGGCCACGCTGCCGACAGGGCAACTATGGCTACACCTTC.

This clone has only one observation. The CDR3 DNA sequence: TGTGCCACGGCGTCCGGGCACCCCGGGGGGAACACCATATATTTT. This encodes CATASGHPGGNTIYF. This rearrangement joins TRBV28 to TRBJ1-3; D may be TRBD1 (5 bases). Germline V gene data show CDR1 as MDHEN and CDR2 as SYDVKM. The V gene lost 10 bases and the J gene lost 7 bases, with 23 bases spanning the gap. The CDR3 extends over 15 amino acids.

This clone was picked up a small number of times. J is TRBJ2-1 and V is TRBV9, with 12 bases identical to TRBD1. This CDR3 is built from 16 residues. Germline CDR1 and CDR2: SGDLS and YYNGEE. After removal of 1 base from V and 8 bases from J, the junction contained 7 bases not matched to a gene. The CDR3 region is CASSVMGQGAVDEQFF. The CDR3 DNA sequence: TGTGCCAGCAGCGTAATGGGACAGGGGGCCGTGGATGAGCAGTTCTTC.

The chain joins TRBV7-2 to TRBJ2-5, with 8 positions matching TRBD2. The ends lost 1 base at V and 4 bases at J; junction bases unmatched: 5. There are 15 residues in the CDR3. The V gene's germline CDR1 is SGHTA and CDR2 FQGNSA. The CDR3 reads CASSLGVTSGETQYF. The CDR3 DNA reads as TGTGCCAGCAGCTTAGGTGTTACTAGCGGAGAGACCCAGTACTTC.

The CDR3 bases are TGCGCCAGCAGCCAAGTGGGGACAGGCCGCACAGATACGCAGTATTTT. Translated: CASSQVGTGRTDTQYF. This chain uses TRBV4-1 with TRBJ2-3, with 8 bases aligning to TRBD1. The germline V gene has CDR1 MGHRA and CDR2 YSYEKL. The junction had 4 bases not matched to a gene; V was cut back by 1 base and J by 1 base. This CDR3 has 16 amino acids.

The chain has TRBV19 and TRBJ1-3; D is uncertain. With 3 bases removed from V and 0 bases from J, the gap between germline ends came to 6 bases. The CDR3 extends over 14 amino acids. Germline CDR1 is LNHDA and CDR2 is SQIVND (reference sequence). In DNA, the CDR3 is TGTGCCAGTAGTATCTCCTACTCTGGAAACACCATATATTTT. This translates into CASSISYSGNTIYF.

This CDR3 is CASSGQGNTGELFF. The CDR3 region has the DNA TGTGCCAGTAGCGGGCAGGGTAACACCGGGGAGCTGTTTTTT. The rearrangement joins TRBV19 to TRBJ2-2; D is perhaps TRBD1 (5 bases). V was trimmed by 6 bases and J by 2 bases, leaving 10 bases between them. The CDR3 is 14 residues long. Germline lookup yields CDR1 LNHDA and CDR2 SQIVND (reference sequence).

The rearrangement joins TRBV4-1 to TRBJ1-1; the D gene is possibly TRBD1 (5 bases). Germline assignment: CDR1 MGHRA and CDR2 YSYEKL. CDR3 length: 14 amino acids. V shed 6 bases and J shed 1 base, with 12 bases lying between them. The DNA for the CDR3 is TGCGCCAGCAGAAGACAGTGGAGGAACACTGAAGCTTTCTTT. It encodes CASRRQWRNTEAFF.

The rearrangement joins TRBV27 to TRBJ2-1, with 10 bases fitting TRBD2. The junction had 9 bases not matched to a gene; V was cut back by 7 bases and J by 9 bases. The CDR3 sequence is 14 residues long. CDR1 is MNHEY, CDR2 SMNVEV, per germline (reference sequence). The CDR3: CASNPAGGPLEQFF. CDR3 sequence (DNA): TGTGCCAGCAACCCAGCGGGGGGGCCGCTTGAGCAGTTCTTC.

The gene calls are TRBV7-2 and TRBJ1-6; TRBD1 aligns across 12 bases. CDR3 length: 15 residues. J lost 9 bases, V lost 0 bases, and 0 bases had no gene match. The germline gives CDR1 SGHTA, CDR2 FQGNSA. This chain's CDR3 is CASSLAGQGASPLHF. In DNA, the CDR3 is TGTGCCAGCAGCTTAGCGGGACAGGGGGCTTCACCCCTCCACTTT.

The DNA for the CDR3 is TGTGCCAGCAGCCACCGGGACAGCGGCTATGGCTACACCTTC. Residues: CASSHRDSGYGYTF. This chain joins TRBV3-1 (or the pseudogene TRBV3-2) and TRBJ1-2; 7 bases line up with TRBD1. Trimming at V came to 3 bases and at J to 4 bases, leaving 5 bases not matched to a gene. Germline V gives CDR1 LGHDT, CDR2 YNNKEL (reference sequence). The CDR3 totals 14 residues.

CDR3 nucleotides: TGTGCCATCAGTGACTCTGGGACTCGGATTCCCGCGGGGTATTTT. Translation: CAISDSGTRIPAGYF. This chain joins TRBV10-3 and TRBJ2-3, with D possibly being TRBD2 (6 bases). V lost 3 bases, J lost 14 bases, and 24 bases lay in between. The CDR3 loop spans 15 amino acids. Per germline, CDR1 ENHRY and CDR2 SYGVKD.

CDR3 nucleotides: TGCGCCAGCAGCCAGGACCCGGGGGGGCAAACCGGGGAGCTGTTTTTT. Translated, it gives CASSQDPGGQTGELFF. This chain connects TRBV4-1 to TRBJ2-2; the match to TRBD2 covers 8 bases. The V gene's germline CDR1 is MGHRA and CDR2 YSYEKL. The CDR3 totals 16 residues. Unmatched junction bases numbered 8, after V lost 3 bases and J lost 5 bases.

This clone was recorded only once. The chain recombines TRBV5-1 with TRBJ2-3; D possibly corresponds to TRBD2 (5 bases). The V and J ends lost 4 bases and 2 bases respectively, with 26 bases between them. CDR1 is SGHRS and CDR2 is YFSETQ in the germline V gene. The CDR3 totals 19 residues. The CDR3 region has the DNA TGCGCCAGCAGCACCCGGCCCGTAGAGGGTATGTCGACCACAGATACGCAGTATTTT. Translated, it gives CASSTRPVEGMSTTDTQYF. Combining the CDR3 with reference TRBV5-1 and TRBJ2-3 gives the whole variable domain KAGVTQTPRYLIKTRGQQVTLSCSPISGHRSVSWYQQTPGQGLQFLFEYFSETQRNKGNFPGRFSGRQFSNSRSEMNVSTLELGDSALYLCASSTRPVEGMSTTDTQYFGPGTRLTVL.

On this clone itself: Other DNA sequences of this sample code for an identical CDR3. The rearrangement uses TRBV5-4 and TRBJ2-3; TRBD2 might be the D (6 bases). The CDR3 contains 15 residues. Germline CDR1 is SGHNT and CDR2 is YYREEE (reference sequence). The germline V and J ends were trimmed by 0 bases and 2 bases, with 10 bases remaining between them. CDR3 protein: CASSLGGGNTDTQYF. DNA for the CDR3: TGTGCCAGCAGCTTGGGTGGGGGGAACACAGATACGCAGTATTTT.

V gene TRBV12-3 or TRBV12-4 combines with J gene TRBJ2-1; no clear D. The CDR3 loop spans 13 amino acids. V lost 2 bases, J lost 6 bases, and 8 bases lay in between. The CDR3 coding sequence is TGTGCCAGCAGTTTACTGGGCAGCAATGAGCAGTTCTTC. It translates to CASSLLGSNEQFF.

This clone turned up a few times. J is TRBJ2-5 and V is TRBV7-9; tentative D call: TRBD1 (6 bases). CDR1 is SEHNR and CDR2 is FQNEAQ in the germline V gene (reference sequence). Trimming removed 5 bases from V and 5 bases from J, with 12 bases in between. The CDR3 covers 13 residues. The CDR3 region has the DNA TGTGCCAGCAGCCGACAGGAGTCGGAGACCCAGTACTTC. This translates into CASSRQESETQYF.